This T cell receptor beta chain was recorded in a study of PD-L1 blockade in urothelial cancer. Study summary: Blood-derived samples held a median around 140,000 T cells.

The CDR3 is 15 amino acids. The V end lost 0 bases, the J end lost 7 bases, and 15 bases lay between the germline ends. CDR1 LNHNV and CDR2 YYDKDF come from the germline V gene (reference sequence). Here immunoSEQ multiplex PCR was the method, and the copy in TCRdb shows in-frame clones only, minus some. The sample includes 100,000 to 150,000 clones, approximately 85% of them seen just once. Time point meaning: peripheral blood 6 weeks after treatment start. Material: PBMCs, obtained around atezolizumab (anti-PD-L1) treatment. This chain connects TRBV15 to TRBJ1-2, with a possible D match to TRBD1 (6 bases). This TCR was sampled from a man between 45 and 60 years old with urothelial cancer. The CDR3 DNA reads TGTGCCACCAGCAGAGAGAATGGGGGCCCGGGTGGCTACACCTTC. It codes for CATSRENGGPGGYTF.